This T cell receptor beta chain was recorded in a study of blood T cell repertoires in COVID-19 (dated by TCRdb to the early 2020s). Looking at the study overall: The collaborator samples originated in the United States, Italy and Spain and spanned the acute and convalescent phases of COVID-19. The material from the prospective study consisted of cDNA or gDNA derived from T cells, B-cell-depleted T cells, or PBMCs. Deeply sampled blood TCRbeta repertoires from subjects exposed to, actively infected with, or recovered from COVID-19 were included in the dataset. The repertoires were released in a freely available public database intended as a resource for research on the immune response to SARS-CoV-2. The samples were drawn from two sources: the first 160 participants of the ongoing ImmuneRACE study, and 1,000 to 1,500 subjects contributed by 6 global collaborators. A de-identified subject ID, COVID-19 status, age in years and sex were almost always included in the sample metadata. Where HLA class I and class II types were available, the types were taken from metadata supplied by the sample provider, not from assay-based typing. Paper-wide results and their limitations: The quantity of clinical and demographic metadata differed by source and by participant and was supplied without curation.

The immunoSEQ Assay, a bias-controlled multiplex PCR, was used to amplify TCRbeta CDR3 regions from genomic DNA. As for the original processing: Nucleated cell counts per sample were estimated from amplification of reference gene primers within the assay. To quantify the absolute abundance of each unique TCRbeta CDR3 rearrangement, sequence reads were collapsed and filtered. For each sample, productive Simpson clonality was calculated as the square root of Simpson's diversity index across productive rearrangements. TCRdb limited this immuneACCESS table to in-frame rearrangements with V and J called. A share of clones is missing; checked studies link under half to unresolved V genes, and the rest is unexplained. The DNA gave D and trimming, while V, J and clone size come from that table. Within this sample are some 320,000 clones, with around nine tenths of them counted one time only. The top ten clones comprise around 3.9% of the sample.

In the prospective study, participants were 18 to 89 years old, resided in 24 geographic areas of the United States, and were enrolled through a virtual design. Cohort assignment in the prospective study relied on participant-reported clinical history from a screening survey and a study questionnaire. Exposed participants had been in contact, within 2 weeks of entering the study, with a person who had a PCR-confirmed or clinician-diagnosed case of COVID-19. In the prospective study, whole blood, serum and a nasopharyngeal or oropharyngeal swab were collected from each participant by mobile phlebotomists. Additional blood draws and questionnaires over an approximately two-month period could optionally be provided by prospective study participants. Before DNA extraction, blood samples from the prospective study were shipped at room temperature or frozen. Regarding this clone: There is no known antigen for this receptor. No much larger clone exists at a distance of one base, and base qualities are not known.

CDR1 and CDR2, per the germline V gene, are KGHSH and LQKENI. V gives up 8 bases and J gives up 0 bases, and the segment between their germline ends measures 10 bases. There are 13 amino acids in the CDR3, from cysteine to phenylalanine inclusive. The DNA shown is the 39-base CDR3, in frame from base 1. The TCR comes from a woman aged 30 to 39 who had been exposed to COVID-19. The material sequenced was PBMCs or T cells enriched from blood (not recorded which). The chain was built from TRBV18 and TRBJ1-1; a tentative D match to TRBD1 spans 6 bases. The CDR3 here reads CASGGQMNTEAFF. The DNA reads TGTGCCAGCGGCGGACAGATGAACACTGAAGCTTTCTTT.